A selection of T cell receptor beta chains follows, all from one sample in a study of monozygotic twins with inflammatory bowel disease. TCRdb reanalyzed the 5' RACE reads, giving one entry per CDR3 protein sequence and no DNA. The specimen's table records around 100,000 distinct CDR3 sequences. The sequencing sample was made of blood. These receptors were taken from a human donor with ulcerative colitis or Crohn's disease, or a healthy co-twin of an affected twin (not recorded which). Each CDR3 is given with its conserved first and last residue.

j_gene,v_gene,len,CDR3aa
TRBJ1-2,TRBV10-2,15,CASRRVGRFGRGYTF
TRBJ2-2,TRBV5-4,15,CASALGAPKTGELFF
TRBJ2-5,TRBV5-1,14,CASSGTGIVETQYF
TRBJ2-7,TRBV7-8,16,CASSPRGGYSIYEQYF
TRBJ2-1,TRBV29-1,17,CSVPVYLTGSSGKGQFF
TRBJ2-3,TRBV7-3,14,CASSSGTGVDTQYF
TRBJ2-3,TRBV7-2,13,CASSLGLTDTQYF
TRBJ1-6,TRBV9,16,CASSLGQHPSNSPLHF
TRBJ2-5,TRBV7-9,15,CASSLRMTEQETQYF
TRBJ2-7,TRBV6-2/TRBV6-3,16,CASSTWDRYKENEQYF
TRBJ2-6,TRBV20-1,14,CSARGTAGANVLTF
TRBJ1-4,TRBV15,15,CATSTFTGTNEKLFF
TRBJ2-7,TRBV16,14,CASSQFHRSYEQYF
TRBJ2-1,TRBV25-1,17,CASSEQGYSPNYNEQFF
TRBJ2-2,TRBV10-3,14,CAISIRSSTGELFF
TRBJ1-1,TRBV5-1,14,CASSLEGGGTEAFF
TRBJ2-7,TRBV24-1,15,CATSDFGKRGYEQYF
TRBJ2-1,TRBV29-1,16,CSVEDGGFSSYNEQFF
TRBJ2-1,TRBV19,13,CASSVDRGGEQFF
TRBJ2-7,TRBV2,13,CASVVEDSYEQYF
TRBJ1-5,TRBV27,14,CASSFEGNNQPQHF
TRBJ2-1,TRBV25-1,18,CASSDTSGGGSSYNEQFF
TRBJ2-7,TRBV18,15,CASSPLPGNFDEQYF
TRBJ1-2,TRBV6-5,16,CASSYSTRGGNYGYTF
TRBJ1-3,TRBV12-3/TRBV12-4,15,CASSFFWGGGNTIYF
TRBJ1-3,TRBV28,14,CASSLNLRGNTIYF
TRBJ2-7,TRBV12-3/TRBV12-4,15,CASSLKASGSNEQYF
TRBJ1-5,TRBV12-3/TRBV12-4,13,CASGLQGAQPQHF
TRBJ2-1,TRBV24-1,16,CATSDFGGSADNEQFF
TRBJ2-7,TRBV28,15,CASSEEGTPPYEQYF
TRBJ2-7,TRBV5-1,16,CASSPGQKPFYYEQYF
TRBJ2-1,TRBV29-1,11,CSVETTGTGFF
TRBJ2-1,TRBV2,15,CASSEPATTRLWEFF
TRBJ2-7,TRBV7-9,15,CASSLSRKDGYEQYF
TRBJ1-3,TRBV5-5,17,CASSLAGQGVAGNTIYF
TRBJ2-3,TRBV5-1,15,CASSLGGSSTDTQYF
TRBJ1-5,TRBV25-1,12,CASSPGGQPQHF